Below are 6 T cell receptor beta chains sequenced from a single sample in a study of OX40 agonist ivuxolimab in advanced cancers. TCRdb's copy holds only in-frame clones and misses some; the assay was immunoSEQ multiplex PCR. The sample lists some 60,000 clones, 84% occurring once. The sequenced sample was CD4+ or CD8+ T cells sorted from blood, obtained in a trial of the OX40 agonist ivuxolimab. The receptors here all came from an adult with an advanced solid tumor such as melanoma, head and neck, liver or kidney cancer.

This clone has just one count. DNA for the CDR3: TGTGCCAGCAGCTTGGGGGGAAACAATCAGCCCCAGCATTTT. It specifies CASSLGGNNQPQHF. The chain recombines TRBV7-9 with TRBJ1-5, with a tentative D call TRBD1 (5 bases). This CDR3 region has 14 residues. CDR1 SEHNR and CDR2 FQNEAQ come from the germline V gene (reference sequence). With 3 bases removed from V and 3 bases from J, the gap between germline ends came to 9 bases.

This clone was seen a handful of times. The chain combines TRBV30 with TRBJ1-5; no firm D call. Germline loops: CDR1 GTSNPN, CDR2 SVGIG (reference sequence). This CDR3 spans 11 amino acids. Trimming cost V 5 bases and J 7 bases, with 9 bases left between them. CDR3 bases: TGTGCCTGGGGAAGGGAACAGCCCCAGCATTTT. Translation gives CAWGREQPQHF.

This clone was seen a single time. The gene calls are TRBV19 and TRBJ1-5; D uncertain. The CDR3 runs 15 residues. Germline V gene sequence: CDR1 LNHDA, CDR2 SQIVND (reference sequence). The germline V and J ends were trimmed by 6 bases and 1 base, with 13 bases remaining between them. CDR3 nucleotide sequence: TGTGCCAGTAGCAGAGGCAGGCGGAGCAATCAGCCCCAGCATTTT. This sequence encodes CASSRGRRSNQPQHF. Using reference TRBV19 and TRBJ1-5 for the parts outside the CDR3, the full variable domain is DGGITQSPKYLFRKEGQNVTLSCEQNLNHDAMYWYRQDPGQGLRLIYYSQIVNDFQKGDIAEGYSVSREKKESFPLTVTSAQKNPTAFYLCASSRGRRSNQPQHFGDGTRLSIL.

This clone occurred a few times. This chain joins TRBV5-4 and TRBJ1-1; a possible D gene is TRBD1 (5 bases). V was cut by 4 bases and J by 6 bases, with 19 bases left in between. Per the germline V gene, CDR1 is SGHNT and CDR2 is YYREEE (reference sequence). The CDR3 has 15 residues. The CDR3 here is CASSLSKRGLAEAFF. As DNA, the CDR3 is TGTGCCAGCAGCCTTTCGAAGAGGGGCCTCGCTGAAGCTTTCTTT.

The chain uses TRBV28 and TRBJ2-7; 9 nucleotides agree with TRBD1. The V segment lost 6 bases and the J segment 3 bases; nucleotides outside the gene matches: 6. Germline CDR1 is MDHEN and CDR2 is SYDVKM. This CDR3 has 14 amino acids. The CDR3 region is CASSPATGGYEQYF. The CDR3 DNA reads TGTGCCAGCAGCCCCGCGACAGGGGGCTACGAGCAGTACTTC.

This chain connects TRBV18 to TRBJ2-7; D perhaps matches TRBD2 (6 bases). This CDR3 is 15 amino acids long. Per germline, CDR1 KGHSH and CDR2 LQKENI. V was trimmed by 3 bases and J by 0 bases, leaving 12 bases between them. CDR3 loop: CASSPRDGSSYEQYF. CDR3 in DNA: TGTGCCAGCTCACCGCGGGACGGTAGCTCCTACGAGCAGTACTTC.